This T cell receptor (beta chain) came from a study of T-cell memory formation after mild COVID-19. This clonotype was seen repeatedly, ten times or more. Its antigen is unidentified. With constant-segment primers, 5'RACE yielded cDNA libraries of TCR alpha and TCR beta that carried sample barcodes and UMIs. TCRdb used MiXCR to reprocess the 5' RACE reads, holding one entry per CDR3 protein. The sample has roughly 350,000 distinct CDR3 sequences; roughly an eighth are singletons. This CDR3 has 15 residues. V was trimmed by 0 bases and J by 0 bases, leaving 7 bases between them. Findings and caveats of the study: The CD4+ clones that contracted clustered mainly within CM and EM, and the CD8+ clones concentrated in EMRA. Contracting clones from day 15 to 85 had balanced CD4/CD8; later expanders favoured CD4+.

The specimen sequenced was PBMCs or a T cell subset sorted from them (not recorded which). This sequence joins TRBV12-3 or TRBV12-4 and TRBJ2-3; D uncertain. The receptor was derived from a man aged 18 to 35 who had mild COVID-19 (a few samples of this study predate the infection). Cell type and time point are not known. CDR3 loop: CASSLAVHSTDTQYF. CDR3 nucleotides: TGTGCCAGCAGTTTAGCGGTACATAGCACAGATACGCAGTATTTT.